This section outlines one TCR beta chain sequence together with its context. Its specificity is not known. 13 Jbeta primers and 60 Vbeta primers were used for the PCR. Profiled with immunoSEQ multiplex PCR; TCRdb holds only in-frame clones, not every one. The sample includes fewer than 250,000 clones, more than 75% of them seen just once. The data were obtained in a study of cytomegalovirus exposure and HLA in healthy donors. The study, taken as a whole, reports: TCR beta chain V- and J-gene trimming was linked, in a later analysis, to a missense variant in DCLRE1C.

CDR1 MNHEY and CDR2 SMNVEV come from the germline V gene (reference sequence). The CDR3 is 14 residues long. Trimming took 4 bases from V and 4 from J, leaving 13 bases between them. The source is a man aged 40-55 years in good health and CMV-seropositive. Input material: PBMCs. The chain employs TRBV27 and TRBJ1-2; D uncertain. The CDR3 loop reads CASSSSARSYGYTF. In DNA, the CDR3 is TGTGCCAGCAGTTCCTCTGCCCGGTCCTATGGCTACACCTTC.